The clone carrying this T cell receptor beta chain appeared once. Its specificity is unknown. This CDR3 has 16 residues. Trimming took off 0 bases at V and 0 bases at J, with 12 bases between the two ends. CDR1 and CDR2 from the germline V gene are SQVTM and ANQGSEA. Assay used: immunoSEQ multiplex PCR; TCRdb lists only in-frame clones, some missing. The table lists around 2,000,000 clones, approximately 94% of them singletons, with about 1.1% in the top ten. The record originates from a study of shared clonotypes between healthy human individuals. Study-wide results and caveats: Sampling covered nothing but blood. Tissue TCR repertoires likely differ from those found in blood. As a rule, naive subsets had a larger estimated richness than memory subsets. Clonotype sharing across several donors was observed for around 5% of naive CD4 clonotypes.

Naive CD8 cells comprised CD45RO-negative, CCR7-positively selected cells, excluding terminally differentiated effector memory CD45RA+ cells. This sequence originates from a man between 18 and 35 years old in good health. Sequencing was done on a sample of naive CD8+ T cells sorted from blood. The chain combines TRBV29-1 with TRBJ2-1; D gene ambiguous. CDR3 protein: CSVEDQPASSYNEQFF. The CDR3 DNA follows: TGCAGCGTTGAAGATCAACCAGCGAGCTCCTACAATGAGCAGTTCTTC.